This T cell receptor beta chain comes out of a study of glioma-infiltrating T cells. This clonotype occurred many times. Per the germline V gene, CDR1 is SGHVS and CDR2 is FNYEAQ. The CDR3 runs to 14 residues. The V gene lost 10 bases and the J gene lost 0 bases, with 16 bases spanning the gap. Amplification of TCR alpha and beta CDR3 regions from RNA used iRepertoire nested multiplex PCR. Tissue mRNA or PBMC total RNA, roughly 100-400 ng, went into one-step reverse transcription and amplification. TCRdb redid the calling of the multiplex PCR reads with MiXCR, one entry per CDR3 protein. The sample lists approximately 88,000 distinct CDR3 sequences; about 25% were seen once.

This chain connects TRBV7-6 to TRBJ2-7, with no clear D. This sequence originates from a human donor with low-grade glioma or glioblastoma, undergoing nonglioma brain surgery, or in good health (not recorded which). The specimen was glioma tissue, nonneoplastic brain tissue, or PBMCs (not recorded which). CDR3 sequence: CATSRAVISYEQYF. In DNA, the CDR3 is TGTGCCACCAGTCGGGCGGTGATCTCCTACGAGCAGTACTTC. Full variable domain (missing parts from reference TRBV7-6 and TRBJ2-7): GAGVSQSPRYKVTKRGQDVALRCDPISGHVSLYWYRQALGQGPEFLTYFNYEAQQDKSGLPNDRFSAERPEGSISTLTIQRTEQRDSAMYRCATSRAVISYEQYFGPGTRLTVT.